A selection of T cell receptor beta chains follows, all from one sample in a study of blood T cell repertoires in COVID-19. This table comes from immunoSEQ multiplex PCR, and its TCRdb copy is limited to in-frame clones, with some not included. This sample has 200,000 to 300,000 clones, with about 90% found just once. The specimen was peripheral blood. The source of these receptors is a woman in her forties or fifties with acute or convalescent COVID-19. Both conserved end residues are part of each CDR3. A D gene is named only where the DNA matches it firmly. For some rows the clone size is stated as once, few or many, or as a class when expanded; others skip it.

abundance	v_gene	d_gene	j_gene	CDR3nt	CDR3aa
few	TRBV4-3	-	TRBJ2-2	TGCGCCAGCAGCCAAGACGGCGGGGAGCTGTTTTTT	CASSQDGGELFF
-	TRBV28	TRBD2	TRBJ2-1	TGTGCCAGCAGTTTATGGCGGGAGGAGGGTGAGCAGTTCTTC	CASSLWREEGEQFF
-	TRBV18	TRBD1	TRBJ2-4	TGTGCCAGCTCACCAACAGGGGGGACTTTGGACAAAAACATTCAGTACTTC	CASSPTGGTLDKNIQYF
-	TRBV5-1	-	TRBJ1-1	TGCGCCAGCAGCCCCAGGGGGAACACTGAAGCTTTCTTT	CASSPRGNTEAFF
-	TRBV28	-	TRBJ1-5	TGTGCCAGCAGCCCACAGGACGGAAGCAATCAGCCCCAGCATTTT	CASSPQDGSNQPQHF
-	TRBV7-9	TRBD1	TRBJ2-7	TGTGCCGGGACAGGGGGCTACGAGCAGTACTTC	CAGTGGYEQYF
-	TRBV28	-	TRBJ2-7	TGTGCCAGCAGTTTACAGATTCCCTACGAGCAGTACTTC	CASSLQIPYEQYF
-	TRBV4-3	TRBD1	TRBJ1-4	TGCGCCAGCAGCCAGGAGGGGGCGCAGGGAGAAAAACTGTTTTTT	CASSQEGAQGEKLFF
-	TRBV4-1	-	TRBJ1-5	TGCGCCAGCAGCCAAGATCGGGATACCTATAGCAATCAGCCCCAGCATTTT	CASSQDRDTYSNQPQHF
-	TRBV24-1	TRBD1	TRBJ1-5	TGTGCCACACAACAGGGGAATCAGCCCCAGCATTTT	CATQQGNQPQHF
-	TRBV5-1	-	TRBJ2-7	TGCGCCAGCAGCTTGCAAGGTGAGACATACGAGCAGTACTTC	CASSLQGETYEQYF
-	TRBV2	TRBD2	TRBJ2-1	TGTGCCAGCAGCGTACGACTAGCGGGAGGTCCCAATGAGCAGTTCTTC	CASSVRLAGGPNEQFF
-	TRBV19	TRBD2	TRBJ2-7	TGTGCCAGTAGCGCAAGACTAGCGTACGAGCAGTACTTC	CASSARLAYEQYF
once	TRBV2	TRBD1	TRBJ2-7	TGTGCCAGCAGTGACCCAAAGACAGGGCTTCCCTCCTACGAGCAGTACTTC	CASSDPKTGLPSYEQYF
-	TRBV9	TRBD2	TRBJ2-7	TGTGCCAGCAGCGTAGCTGCTAGCGGGAGCTACGAGCAGTACTTC	CASSVAASGSYEQYF
-	TRBV6-4	TRBD2	TRBJ2-3	TGTGCCAGCAGTGACACGGGAGGGACGGCAGATACGCAGTATTTT	CASSDTGGTADTQYF
-	TRBV1	-	TRBJ1-4	TGCACCAGCAGCCACCGGGGATCAGAGAATGAAAAACTGTTTTTT	CTSSHRGSENEKLFF
-	TRBV9	-	TRBJ2-7	TGTGCCAGCAGCGTAGGGGTGGGCCCCTACGAGCAGTACTTC	CASSVGVGPYEQYF
-	TRBV7-9	-	TRBJ2-4	TGTGCCAGCAGCTTGTTGGACAGTAAGGAAAACATTCAGTACTTC	CASSLLDSKENIQYF
-	TRBV19	-	TRBJ1-2	TGTGCCAGTAGTATAGAAAGAGGGATTCGTGGCTACACCTTC	CASSIERGIRGYTF
once	TRBV24-1	-	TRBJ2-3	TGTGCCACCAGTGCGGGCACAGATACGCAGTATTTT	CATSAGTDTQYF
-	TRBV5-4	-	TRBJ2-1	TGTGCCAGCAGCTTGTCGGTTGAGCAGTTCTTC	CASSLSVEQFF
once	TRBV9	TRBD2	TRBJ2-1	TGTGCCAGCAGCGTAGACGCGGGAGGAAGAAATGAGCAGTTCTTC	CASSVDAGGRNEQFF
-	TRBV30	-	TRBJ2-7	TGTGCCTGGAGAGCGACTAGCTCCTACGAGCAGTACTTC	CAWRATSSYEQYF
-	TRBV6-5	TRBD2	TRBJ2-2	TGTGCCAGCAGACTAGCGGGAGACAGTCGGAGGGAGCTGTTTTTT	CASRLAGDSRRELFF
-	TRBV18	TRBD1	TRBJ1-4	TGTGCCAGCTCACCGACAGGGGATGAAAAACTGTTTTTT	CASSPTGDEKLFF
-	TRBV28	TRBD1	TRBJ1-4	TGTGCCAGCAAAATACCGGGACAGAGAGAAAAACTGTTTTTT	CASKIPGQREKLFF
-	TRBV29-1	TRBD1	TRBJ1-1	TGCAGCGGGGGACAGCTGAACACTGAAGCTTTCTTT	CSGGQLNTEAFF
-	TRBV15	TRBD2	TRBJ2-7	TGTGCCACCAGCAGAGTCGATCTAGCGGGCTACTCCTACGAGCAGTACTTC	CATSRVDLAGYSYEQYF
-	TRBV7-9	TRBD1	TRBJ2-3	TGTGCCAGCAGCCGATCGACAGGGTTTATAGGTACGCAGTATTTT	CASSRSTGFIGTQYF
-	TRBV27	-	TRBJ2-7	TGTGCCAGCAGTTCTCGAGCACACGAGCAGTACTTC	CASSSRAHEQYF
-	TRBV7-3	-	TRBJ2-1	TGTGCCAGCAGTAGTTCCCCCGGGTTCTACAATGAGCAGTTCTTC	CASSSSPGFYNEQFF
-	TRBV27	TRBD1	TRBJ1-1	TGTGCCAGCAGATATACAGGGGTCCCCGTCCCCGCTTTCTTT	CASRYTGVPVPAFF
once	TRBV4-2	-	TRBJ2-2	TGTGCCAGCAGCCCCCTTGGGCAGGGTAACACCGGGGAGCTGTTTTTT	CASSPLGQGNTGELFF
once	TRBV10-3	-	TRBJ1-5	TGTGCCATCAGTCCCGACGACAGCTCCAATCAGCCCCAGCATTTT	CAISPDDSSNQPQHF
few	TRBV5-1	TRBD1	TRBJ1-4	TGCGCCAGCAGCTCCGGGACAGCGAATGAAAAACTGTTTTTT	CASSSGTANEKLFF
-	TRBV9	-	TRBJ1-1	TGTGCCAGCAGCGTAGGGCCCCCTGATACTGAAGCTTTCTTT	CASSVGPPDTEAFF